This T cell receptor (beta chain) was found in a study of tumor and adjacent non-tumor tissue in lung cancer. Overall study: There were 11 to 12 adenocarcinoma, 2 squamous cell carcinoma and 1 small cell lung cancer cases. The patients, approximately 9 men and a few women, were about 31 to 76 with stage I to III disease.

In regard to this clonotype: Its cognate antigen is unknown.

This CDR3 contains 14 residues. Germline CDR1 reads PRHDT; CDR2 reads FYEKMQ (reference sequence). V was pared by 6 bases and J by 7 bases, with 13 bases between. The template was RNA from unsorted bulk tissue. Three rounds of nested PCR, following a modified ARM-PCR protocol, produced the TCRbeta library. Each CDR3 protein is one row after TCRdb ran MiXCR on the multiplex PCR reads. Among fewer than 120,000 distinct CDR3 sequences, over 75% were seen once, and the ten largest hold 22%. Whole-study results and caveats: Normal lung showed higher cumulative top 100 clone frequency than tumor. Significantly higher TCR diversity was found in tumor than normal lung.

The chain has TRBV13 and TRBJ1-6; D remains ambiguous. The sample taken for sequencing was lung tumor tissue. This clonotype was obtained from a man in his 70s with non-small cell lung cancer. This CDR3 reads CASRSTGENSPLHF. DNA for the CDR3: TGTGCCAGCAGATCGACTGGAGAAAATTCACCCCTCCACTTT.